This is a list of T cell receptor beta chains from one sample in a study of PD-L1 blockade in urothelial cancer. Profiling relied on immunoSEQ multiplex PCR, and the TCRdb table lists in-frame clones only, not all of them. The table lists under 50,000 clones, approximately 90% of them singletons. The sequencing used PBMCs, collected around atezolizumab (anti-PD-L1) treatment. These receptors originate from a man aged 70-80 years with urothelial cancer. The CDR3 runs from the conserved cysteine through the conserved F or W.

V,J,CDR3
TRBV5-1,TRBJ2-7,CASSTGGHEQYF
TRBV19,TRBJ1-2,CASSIIRSTGGARYGYTF
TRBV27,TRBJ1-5,CASSLSPGQGSNQPQHF
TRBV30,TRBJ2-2,CAWSVRVGLFF
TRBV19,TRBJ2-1,CASSISTSGRRGEQFF
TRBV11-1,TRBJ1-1,CASSSGGRTEAFF
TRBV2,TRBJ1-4,CASSGAGQAGEKLFF
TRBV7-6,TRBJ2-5,CASSPSPGTSGRARETQYF
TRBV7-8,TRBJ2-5,CASSLGAGQETQYF
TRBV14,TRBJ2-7,CASSYSYEQYF
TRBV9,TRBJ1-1,CASSVDPRRNTEAFF
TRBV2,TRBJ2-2,CASRGSETGELFF
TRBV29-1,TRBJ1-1,CSVEDRVGGLSEAFF
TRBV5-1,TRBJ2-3,CASSLVGPADTQYF
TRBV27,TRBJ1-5,CASSFRLNQPQHF
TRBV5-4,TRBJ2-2,CASSLDRGPTGELFF
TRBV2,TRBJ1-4,CASRDHRGINEKLFF
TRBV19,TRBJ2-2,CASRARVAGGTGELFF
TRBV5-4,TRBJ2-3,CASSLVFGSRTDTQYF